The 22 T cell receptor beta chains listed next were all sequenced from one sample in a study of blood T cell repertoires in COVID-19. This table comes from immunoSEQ multiplex PCR, and its TCRdb copy is limited to in-frame clones, with some not included. The data show a few hundred thousand clones, with around 90% seen just once and 4% to 5.5% held by the top ten. The sequencing input was PBMCs or T cells enriched from blood (not recorded which). Receptors were obtained from a woman aged 18-30 years with acute COVID-19.

This chain uses TRBV28 with TRBJ2-3; the D gene is possibly TRBD2 (6 bases). Germline loops: CDR1 MDHEN, CDR2 SYDVKM. This CDR3 spans 13 amino acids. The V gene lost 6 bases and the J gene lost 1 base, with 8 bases spanning the gap. CDR3 residues: CASREGRTDTQYF. CDR3 in DNA: TGTGCCAGCAGGGAGGGACGCACAGATACGCAGTATTTT.

The chain couples TRBV6-2 or TRBV6-3 to TRBJ2-3, with D maybe TRBD2 (6 bases). From germline, CDR1 is MNHEY and CDR2 SVGEGT. The CDR3 contains 15 residues. Trimming pared 2 bases from V and 7 bases from J, leaving 16 bases between. The CDR3 loop reads CASSYLVGLTYTQYF. The CDR3 region has the DNA TGTGCCAGCAGTTACCTCGTTGGACTAACATATACGCAGTATTTT.

This clone was seen only once. The rearrangement joins TRBV19 to TRBJ2-1, with TRBD1 matching 7 bases. J was trimmed by 5 bases and V by 7 bases; bases with no gene match: 14. The CDR3 consists of 16 residues. Germline loops: CDR1 LNHDA, CDR2 SQIVND (reference sequence). CDR3 in DNA: TGTGCCAGTACTCGGTGGGACAGTGGCAGAGACAATGAGCAGTTCTTC. It encodes CASTRWDSGRDNEQFF.

This chain connects TRBV6-4 to TRBJ2-1, with 12 bases lining up with TRBD2. Germline values: CDR1 MRHNA, CDR2 SNTAGT. This CDR3 has 15 amino acids. Trimming at V came to 0 bases and at J to 8 bases, leaving 2 bases not matched to a gene. This CDR3 reads CASSDSPSGGDEQFF. The CDR3 DNA reads as TGTGCCAGCAGTGACTCACCTAGCGGGGGGGATGAGCAGTTCTTC.

The chain is built from TRBV5-1 and TRBJ1-2, with a possible D match to TRBD1 (5 bases). The CDR3 is 16 residues long. Trimming removed 3 bases at V and 8 bases at J, with 23 bases between. CDR1 is SGHRS and CDR2 is YFSETQ in the germline V gene. CDR3 protein: CASSYRGGARLEGYTF. The CDR3 DNA follows: TGCGCCAGCAGCTACCGGGGAGGGGCGCGACTAGAGGGCTACACCTTC.

V usage is TRBV28 and J usage is TRBJ1-2; D not resolved. Trimming removed 3 bases from V and 7 bases from J, with 9 bases in between. Germline values: CDR1 MDHEN, CDR2 SYDVKM. The CDR3 totals 12 residues. CDR3 nucleotide sequence: TGTGCCAGCAGTTTTGCGGGGTTTGGCTACACCTTC. It specifies CASSFAGFGYTF.

V usage is TRBV29-1 and J usage is TRBJ1-2; D gene ambiguous. The CDR3 contains 12 residues. Germline V gene sequence: CDR1 SQVTM, CDR2 ANQGSEA. Trimming stripped 7 bases from V and 2 bases from J, with 11 bases between. This chain's CDR3 is CSGVTRNYGYTF. The CDR3 coding sequence is TGCAGCGGAGTCACCCGAAACTATGGCTACACCTTC.

A few counts support this clone. The chain uses TRBV5-6 and TRBJ1-1; D uncertain. Per the germline V gene, CDR1 is SGHDT and CDR2 is YYEEEE. The V end was cut by 1 base, the J end by 9 bases, with 13 bases between. The CDR3 is made up of 13 amino acids. CDR3 protein: CASSLLGSLQAFF. The CDR3 bases are TGTGCCAGCAGCTTGTTGGGCAGTCTACAAGCTTTCTTT.

The gene calls are TRBV2 and TRBJ1-1; D is unresolved. Germline V gene data show CDR1 as SNHLY and CDR2 as FYNNEI. This CDR3 is built from 14 residues. Trimming left V 6 bases short and J 1 base short, with 12 bases between. CDR3: CASRREGENTEAFF. The CDR3 nucleotides read TGTGCCAGCAGGAGGGAGGGTGAGAACACTGAAGCTTTCTTT.

The chain links TRBV9 to TRBJ2-1; the match to TRBD2 covers 9 bases. With 0 bases clipped from V and 2 bases from J, the junction kept 6 bases outside the gene matches. Per the germline V gene, CDR1 is SGDLS and CDR2 is YYNGEE. This CDR3 has 17 residues. CDR3 sequence: CASSVDLAGGPYNEQFF. CDR3 bases: TGTGCCAGCAGCGTAGATCTCGCGGGGGGGCCCTACAATGAGCAGTTCTTC.

This clone occurred once. J is TRBJ2-6 and V is TRBV9; possible D gene TRBD1, 5 bases. The CDR3 covers 19 residues. V lost 0 bases and J lost 0, with 16 bases in between. Germline CDR1 SGDLS, CDR2 YYNGEE. This CDR3 is CASSVADWGRASGANVLTF. CDR3 coding DNA: TGTGCCAGCAGCGTAGCAGATTGGGGCAGGGCCTCTGGGGCCAACGTCCTGACTTTC.

The chain links TRBV9 to TRBJ1-6; D is undetermined. In germline, CDR1 is SGDLS, CDR2 YYNGEE. The V gene lost 4 bases and the J gene lost 0 bases, with 11 bases spanning the gap. The CDR3 sequence is 16 residues long. For the CDR3, the DNA is TGTGCCAGCAGCCCCGACGGGAGCTCCTATAATTCACCCCTCCACTTT. It is translated as CASSPDGSSYNSPLHF.

This rearrangement joins TRBV12-3 or TRBV12-4 to TRBJ2-5; no firm D call. V lost 5 bases, J lost 4 bases, and 11 bases lay in between. This CDR3 spans 13 amino acids. The CDR3: CASSPEAAETQYF. The DNA for the CDR3 is TGTGCCAGCAGTCCAGAGGCGGCAGAGACCCAGTACTTC.

The chain recombines TRBV28 with TRBJ2-2; 7 nucleotides match TRBD2. Trimming took 5 bases from V and 5 from J; bases not matched to a gene: 8. The CDR3 is made up of 15 amino acids. Germline assignment: CDR1 MDHEN and CDR2 SYDVKM. CDR3 in DNA: TGTGCCAGCAGTCCAGCCAGCGGGGCTACCGGGGAGCTGTTTTTT. Translated, it gives CASSPASGATGELFF.

V gene TRBV2 combines with J gene TRBJ1-6; D is perhaps TRBD1 (5 bases). Germline CDR1 and CDR2: SNHLY and FYNNEI. V was cut by 4 bases and J by 8 bases, with 9 bases left in between. The CDR3 is made up of 13 amino acids. The CDR3 reads CASSGRVDSPLHF. Written as DNA, the CDR3 is TGTGCCAGCAGTGGCAGGGTTGATTCACCCCTCCACTTT.

The chain is built from TRBV7-2 and TRBJ2-3; 8 bases align to TRBD2. The CDR3 is made up of 18 amino acids. CDR1 is SGHTA and CDR2 is FQGNSA in the germline V gene. J was trimmed by 1 base and V by 2 bases; bases with no gene match: 11. CDR3 amino acids: CASSLPQVTGRGTDTQYF. The CDR3, as DNA: TGTGCCAGCAGCTTACCGCAGGTAACCGGGAGGGGCACAGATACGCAGTATTTT.

V gene TRBV3-1 (or the pseudogene TRBV3-2) combines with J gene TRBJ2-1, with TRBD2 matching over 12 bases. This CDR3 comprises 14 residues. The germline V gene has CDR1 LGHDT and CDR2 YNNKEL (reference sequence). Trimming cost V 2 bases and J 7 bases; bases outside gene matches: 0. The CDR3 DNA is TGTGCCAGCAGCCAACTAGCGGGAGGGAATGAGCAGTTCTTC. Translating gives CASSQLAGGNEQFF.

The genes are TRBV28 and TRBJ1-5, with a tentative D call TRBD1 (6 bases). Trimming shortened V by 6 bases and J by 2 bases, and 14 bases separated the two germline ends. This CDR3 comprises 15 residues. Germline V lookup: CDR1 MDHEN, CDR2 SYDVKM. CDR3 sequence reads: CASRDSSGGNQPQHF. As DNA, the CDR3 is TGTGCCAGCAGGGACAGTTCCGGTGGCAATCAGCCCCAGCATTTT. The variable domain in full, completed from reference TRBV28 and TRBJ1-5, reads DVKVTQSSRYLVKRTGEKVFLECVQDMDHENMFWYRQDPGLGLRLIYFSYDVKMKEKGDIPEGYSVSREKKERFSLILESASTNQTSMYLCASRDSSGGNQPQHFGDGTRLSIL.

This clone turned up a few times. The CDR3 DNA follows: TGTGCCAGCAGCTTAGTCGCCCTCCCAATGCGTACAGATACGCAGTATTTT. Translating it yields CASSLVALPMRTDTQYF. This chain links TRBV11-2 with TRBJ2-3; D is unresolved. The CDR3 has 17 amino acids. Germline V gene sequence: CDR1 SGHAT, CDR2 FQNNGV. Trimming took off 1 base at V and 3 bases at J, with 17 bases between the two ends.

The chain couples TRBV27 to TRBJ2-2, with TRBD2 matching over 13 bases. CDR1 is MNHEY, CDR2 SMNVEV, per germline (reference sequence). There are 18 residues in the CDR3. Unmatched junction bases numbered 2, after V lost 1 base and J lost 0 bases. The CDR3 reads CASSLLLAGGPNTGELFF. The CDR3 DNA reads as TGTGCCAGCAGTTTATTACTAGCGGGAGGGCCGAACACCGGGGAGCTGTTTTTT.

V and J are TRBV5-8 and TRBJ2-2; tentatively, D is TRBD1 (5 bases). The CDR3 covers 16 residues. Germline loops: CDR1 SGHTS, CDR2 YDEGEE. Trimming removed 6 bases at V and 3 bases at J, with 18 bases between. CDR3 amino acids: CASTPLPGFYTGELFF. The CDR3 coding sequence is TGTGCCAGCACCCCTCTCCCAGGGTTTTACACCGGGGAGCTGTTTTTT.

The chain links TRBV28 to TRBJ1-2; 7 positions agree with TRBD1. V lost 2 bases, J lost 0 bases, and 12 bases stayed unmatched. The V gene's germline CDR1 is MDHEN and CDR2 SYDVKM. The CDR3 is 18 residues long. The CDR3 spells CASSLGGPGGFANYGYTF. CDR3 in DNA: TGTGCCAGCAGTTTAGGTGGTCCAGGGGGTTTCGCTAACTATGGCTACACCTTC.